The text below deals with one T cell receptor beta chain. Its antigen is not known. The data stem from a study of cytomegalovirus exposure and HLA in healthy donors. Points from the study as a whole: Productive rates of about 90% or about 30% were seen for most TCR beta V segments in an earlier analysis. A likely sequencing artifact accounted for one observed cluster of highly shared sequence variants. The authors later found TCR association rates varying by HLA locus, with DRB1 most and HLA-C fewest. Of the V segments, some could not be distinguished, including TRBV6-2 and TRBV6-3, and were excluded.

Germline V gene data show CDR1 as SGHTA and CDR2 as FQGNSA. V lost 1 base to trimming and J lost 0 bases, with 5 bases between them. This CDR3 is built from 14 residues. The study ran its PCR with 60 Vbeta and 13 Jbeta primers. Method: immunoSEQ multiplex PCR; TCRdb's copy keeps in-frame clones and lacks some. This table holds about 95,000 clones, roughly three quarters found once. The clonotype comes from a woman aged 35 to 49 in good health and CMV-seronegative. This chain connects TRBV7-2 to TRBJ2-3; D gene ambiguous. Material for sequencing was PBMCs. CDR3 amino acids: CASSLDLSTDTQYF. In DNA, the CDR3 is TGTGCCAGCAGCTTAGATCTAAGCACAGATACGCAGTATTTT.